The entry that follows covers one TCR beta chain sequence. Its antigen is not known. The data belong to a study of cytomegalovirus exposure and HLA in healthy donors. Whole-study findings and limits: Roughly 170 TCR beta chains were listed as cytomegalovirus-associated.

The primer mix had 60 Vbeta and 13 Jbeta primers. Method: immunoSEQ multiplex PCR; TCRdb's copy keeps in-frame clones and lacks some. The sample contains roughly 100,000 clones, roughly 79% of which appear only once. Between the trimmed V and J ends, which lost 0 bases and 9 bases, there was a span of 11 bases. The CDR3 is 14 residues long. Germline V gene lookup returns CDR1 MNHNY and CDR2 SVGAGI (reference sequence). The chain employs TRBV6-6 and TRBJ2-2, with D perhaps TRBD2 (6 bases). The sequenced material came from PBMCs. The receptor's source is a male donor in good health and CMV-seronegative. CDR3 amino acids: CASSYSLANRELFF. As DNA, the CDR3 is TGTGCCAGCAGTTACTCACTAGCAAATCGGGAGCTGTTTTTT.